These 10 T cell receptor beta chains originate from one sample sequenced in a study of blood T cell repertoires in COVID-19 (dated by TCRdb to about 2020). Receptor amplification or capture employed the immunoSEQ multiplex PCR assay. The table was pulled from immuneACCESS by TCRdb, which kept in-frame rearrangements only. Such tables lose some clones; where checked, under half of the loss comes from unresolved V genes, and the rest has no known cause. In all, the sample holds about 37,000 clones, and about 85% of those were seen once. Roughly 3.1% of the sample is held by the ten biggest clonotypes. Material for sequencing was peripheral blood. These receptors all stem from a man in his 70s with COVID-19, enrolled during active disease.

The chain has TRBV5-1 and TRBJ2-7; the match to TRBD1 covers 7 bases. Germline V lookup: CDR1 SGHRS, CDR2 YFSETQ. This CDR3 is built from 16 residues. With V trimmed by 1 base and J by 2 bases, 9 bases remained unmatched. The CDR3 loop reads CASSLRFGTAAYEQYF. CDR3 nucleotides: TGCGCCAGCAGCTTGAGGTTCGGGACAGCCGCCTACGAGCAGTACTTC. Using reference TRBV5-1 and TRBJ2-7 for the parts outside the CDR3, the full variable domain is KAGVTQTPRYLIKTRGQQVTLSCSPISGHRSVSWYQQTPGQGLQFLFEYFSETQRNKGNFPGRFSGRQFSNSRSEMNVSTLELGDSALYLCASSLRFGTAAYEQYFGPGTRLTVT.

The rearrangement joins TRBV13 to TRBJ2-1; a weak D match, TRBD2 (6 bases). Germline V gives CDR1 PRHDT, CDR2 FYEKMQ (reference sequence). V lost 2 bases, J lost 0 bases, and 8 bases lay in between. This CDR3 contains 15 residues. The CDR3, as DNA: TGTGCCAGCAGCTTACTAGCGAGCTCCTACAATGAGCAGTTCTTC. Residues: CASSLLASSYNEQFF.

The chain recombines TRBV5-1 with TRBJ2-2; 8 bases match TRBD2. From germline, CDR1 is SGHRS and CDR2 YFSETQ. This CDR3 comprises 15 residues. The V and J ends lost 0 bases and 8 bases, in that order; junction bases with no gene match: 6. The CDR3 DNA follows: TGCGCCAGCAGCTTGGCTAGCGGGCGTTTAGGGGAGCTGTTTTTT. This translates into CASSLASGRLGELFF.

This CDR3 reads CASSTGRTMRTGDEQFF. For the CDR3, the DNA is TGTGCCAGCAGCACTGGGAGGACTATGCGGACGGGCGATGAGCAGTTCTTC. The gene calls are TRBV5-6 and TRBJ2-1; D is perhaps TRBD2 (6 bases). The CDR3 extends over 17 amino acids. Germline V gene data show CDR1 as SGHDT and CDR2 as YYEEEE. The V end was cut by 4 bases, the J end by 8 bases, with 25 bases between.

This chain joins TRBV3-1 (or the pseudogene TRBV3-2) and TRBJ1-2, with D hard to call. The CDR3 extends over 13 amino acids. Trimming removed 1 base at V and 8 bases at J, with 11 bases between. In germline, CDR1 is LGHDT, CDR2 YNNKEL (reference sequence). In DNA, the CDR3 is TGTGCCAGCAGCCAAGCTCCGAGCTCGGGCTACACCTTC. Amino acid sequence: CASSQAPSSGYTF.

In DNA, the CDR3 is TGTGCCAGCAGCTCCAGGACTAGCGGGAGGCTCGGGGAGCAGTACTTC. This encodes CASSSRTSGRLGEQYF. V is TRBV7-9 and J is TRBJ2-7; 14 bases agree with TRBD2. The CDR3 is 16 amino acids. V dropped 4 bases and J dropped 7; count of bases not matched to a gene: 9. CDR1 SEHNR and CDR2 FQNEAQ come from the germline V gene (reference sequence).

This clone was detected only a few times. The rearrangement joins TRBV6-5 to TRBJ1-1; D unclear. The CDR3 sequence is 14 residues long. V was pared by 0 bases and J by 7 bases, with 12 bases between. Germline V lookup: CDR1 MNHEY, CDR2 SVGAGI. The CDR3 nucleotides are TGTGCCAGCAGTTACTCGAATGAGGTCCGTGAAGCTTTCTTT. It yields the protein CASSYSNEVREAFF.

The chain couples TRBV4-1 to TRBJ1-2, with D perhaps TRBD1 (6 bases). Germline V gives CDR1 MGHRA, CDR2 YSYEKL. V lost 4 bases and J 6 bases, leaving 12 bases between the germline ends. This CDR3 has 13 residues. In DNA form, the CDR3 reads TGCGCCAGCAGCCGGACCAGGGGAAATGGCTACACCTTC. Amino acids: CASSRTRGNGYTF.

This clone was counted a few times. The chain joins TRBV19 to TRBJ1-2, with a possible D match to TRBD1 (6 bases). Germline V gives CDR1 LNHDA, CDR2 SQIVND (reference sequence). The CDR3 runs 12 residues. The CDR3 DNA sequence: TGTGCTTGCTCTACAGGGAGTCGCGGCTACACCTTC. Translated: CACSTGSRGYTF.

V is TRBV7-8 and J is TRBJ1-1, with D perhaps TRBD1 (6 bases). Trimming took 1 base from V and 0 from J, leaving 12 bases between them. Germline V gives CDR1 SGHVS, CDR2 FQNEAQ. The CDR3 length is 16 residues. This CDR3 reads CASSLGSGGMNTEAFF. In DNA, the CDR3 is TGTGCCAGCAGCTTAGGTAGCGGGGGCATGAACACTGAAGCTTTCTTT.